The 10 T cell receptor beta chains presented below share a single source sample, sequenced in a study of cytomegalovirus exposure and HLA in healthy donors. 60 Vbeta and 13 Jbeta primers were used in PCR. Method: immunoSEQ multiplex PCR; TCRdb's copy keeps in-frame clones and lacks some. The sample lists 93,000 or so clones, 79% occurring once. The sample taken for sequencing was PBMCs. These receptor sequences come from a man in his forties or fifties in good health and CMV-seropositive.

The chain combines TRBV7-9 with TRBJ1-2, with D unclear. Trimming left V 5 bases short and J 2 bases short, with 15 bases between. Per the germline V gene, CDR1 is SEHNR and CDR2 is FQNEAQ (reference sequence). The CDR3 extends over 15 amino acids. The CDR3 is CASSLSTNRNYGYTF. CDR3 coding DNA: TGTGCCAGCAGCCTCTCGACTAACAGAAACTATGGCTACACCTTC. Full variable domain (outside the CDR3, taken from reference TRBV7-9 and TRBJ1-2): DTGVSQNPRHKITKRGQNVTFRCDPISEHNRLYWYRQTLGQGPEFLTYFQNEAQLEKSRLLSDRFSAERPKGSFSTLEIQRTEQGDSAMYLCASSLSTNRNYGYTFGSGTRLTVV.

This chain uses TRBV7-8 with TRBJ2-1, with D tentatively TRBD2 (6 bases). The germline CDR1 and CDR2 sequences are SGHVS and FQNEAQ. The CDR3 is 13 amino acids. Trimming took off 2 bases at V and 8 bases at J, with 10 bases between the two ends. The CDR3: CASSLNQRDEQFF. CDR3 bases: TGTGCCAGCAGCTTAAATCAGCGGGATGAGCAGTTCTTC.

This chain uses TRBV27 with TRBJ2-5; TRBD2 aligns across 7 bases. Germline V lookup: CDR1 MNHEY, CDR2 SMNVEV (reference sequence). The junction had 9 bases not matched to a gene; V was cut back by 0 bases and J by 2 bases. This CDR3 comprises 17 residues. The CDR3: CASSLSWGGREQETQYF. CDR3 DNA: TGTGCCAGCAGTTTATCGTGGGGCGGGAGAGAACAAGAGACCCAGTACTTC.

This rearrangement joins TRBV2 to TRBJ1-5, with D perhaps matching TRBD1 (6 bases). Germline V gene data show CDR1 as SNHLY and CDR2 as FYNNEI. V shed 6 bases and J shed 3 bases, with 9 bases lying between them. The CDR3 consists of 13 residues. The CDR3 nucleotides are TGTGCCAGCAGGGACAGTATCAATCAGCCCCAGCATTTT. Translation gives CASRDSINQPQHF.

The DNA for the CDR3 is TGTGCCAGCAGCTTAGTACAGGGTCGGACCGGGGAGCTGTTTTTT. It encodes CASSLVQGRTGELFF. The V and J genes are TRBV7-3 and TRBJ2-2; perhaps TRBD1 as D (6 bases). The CDR3 is 15 residues long. V lost 2 bases to trimming and J lost 5 bases, with 12 bases between them. Germline CDR1 reads SGHTA; CDR2 reads FQGTGA.

CDR3 DNA: TGTGCCAGCAGCTTAGCGGCTGGCACTGAAGCTTTCTTT. Translation: CASSLAAGTEAFF. The J gene is TRBJ1-1, the V gene TRBV7-9, with D unclear. V was cut by 0 bases and J by 4 bases, with 6 bases left in between. CDR1 is SEHNR and CDR2 is FQNEAQ in the germline V gene (reference sequence). The CDR3 is made up of 13 amino acids.

The V gene is TRBV13, the J gene TRBJ2-3, with D perhaps TRBD1 (7 bases). Germline loops: CDR1 PRHDT, CDR2 FYEKMQ (reference sequence). The V gene lost 2 bases and the J gene lost 2 bases, with 23 bases spanning the gap. The CDR3 loop spans 19 amino acids. CDR3 sequence (DNA): TGTGCCAGCAGCTTATTGGGACAGATTAGCGGACTAAACACAGATACGCAGTATTTT. Protein sequence: CASSLLGQISGLNTDTQYF.

The chain has TRBV29-1 and TRBJ2-5, with a tentative D call TRBD2 (6 bases). Trimming pared 7 bases from V and 5 bases from J, leaving 14 bases between. The CDR3 length is 12 residues. Germline V lookup: CDR1 SQVTM, CDR2 ANQGSEA. The CDR3 nucleotides read TGCAGCGCAGAGACTAGTGTCGAGACCCAGTACTTC. Its translation: CSAETSVETQYF.

The genes are TRBV27 and TRBJ2-1; D is possibly TRBD1 (6 bases). This CDR3 is built from 16 residues. CDR1 and CDR2 from the germline V gene are MNHEY and SMNVEV (reference sequence). V was trimmed by 5 bases and J by 8 bases, leaving 22 bases between them. In nucleotides, the CDR3 is TGTGCCAGCAGTCCCCTTCCGACAGGTGAAGGTGATGAGCAGTTCTTC. It yields the protein CASSPLPTGEGDEQFF.

This sequence joins TRBV19 and TRBJ2-6, with D perhaps TRBD1 (6 bases). V lost 7 bases and J 3 bases, leaving 13 bases between the germline ends. This CDR3 comprises 15 residues. Germline lookup yields CDR1 LNHDA and CDR2 SQIVND (reference sequence). The CDR3: CASTSGVSGANVLTF. CDR3 bases: TGTGCCAGTACATCAGGGGTGAGTGGGGCCAACGTCCTGACTTTC.